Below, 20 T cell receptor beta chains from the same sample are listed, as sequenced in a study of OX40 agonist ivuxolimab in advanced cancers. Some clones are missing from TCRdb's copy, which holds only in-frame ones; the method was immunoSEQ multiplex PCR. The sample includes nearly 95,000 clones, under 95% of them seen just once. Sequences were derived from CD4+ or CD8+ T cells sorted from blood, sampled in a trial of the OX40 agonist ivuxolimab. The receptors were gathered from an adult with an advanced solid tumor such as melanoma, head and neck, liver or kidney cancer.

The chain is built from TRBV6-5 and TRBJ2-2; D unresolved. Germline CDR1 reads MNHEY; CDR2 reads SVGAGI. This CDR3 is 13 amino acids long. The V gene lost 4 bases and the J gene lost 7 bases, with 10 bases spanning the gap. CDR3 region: CASSFDGYGELFF. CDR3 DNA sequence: TGTGCCAGCAGTTTCGACGGCTACGGGGAGCTGTTTTTT.

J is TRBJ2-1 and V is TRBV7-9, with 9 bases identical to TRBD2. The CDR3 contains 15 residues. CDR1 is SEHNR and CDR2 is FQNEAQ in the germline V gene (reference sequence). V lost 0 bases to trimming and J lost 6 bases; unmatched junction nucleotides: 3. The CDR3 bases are TGTGCCAGCAGCTTAGCCGCTAGCGGGACCAATGAGCAGTTCTTC. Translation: CASSLAASGTNEQFF. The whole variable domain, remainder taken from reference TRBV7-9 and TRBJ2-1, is DTGVSQNPRHKITKRGQNVTFRCDPISEHNRLYWYRQTLGQGPEFLTYFQNEAQLEKSRLLSDRFSAERPKGSFSTLEIQRTEQGDSAMYLCASSLAASGTNEQFFGPGTRLTVL.

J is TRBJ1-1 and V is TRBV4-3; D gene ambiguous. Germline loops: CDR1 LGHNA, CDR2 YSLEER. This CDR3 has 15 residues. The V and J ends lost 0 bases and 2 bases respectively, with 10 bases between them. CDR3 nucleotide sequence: TGCGCCAGCAGCCAAGATCGGTTAACTAACACTGAAGCTTTCTTT. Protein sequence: CASSQDRLTNTEAFF.

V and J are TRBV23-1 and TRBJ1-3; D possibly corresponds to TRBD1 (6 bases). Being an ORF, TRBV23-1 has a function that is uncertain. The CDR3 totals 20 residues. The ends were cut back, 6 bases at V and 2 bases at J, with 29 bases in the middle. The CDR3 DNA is TGCGCCAGCAGCCCACGACGACAGGCTCCCTTCACGACACCTGGAAACACCATATATTTT. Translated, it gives CASSPRRQAPFTTPGNTIYF.

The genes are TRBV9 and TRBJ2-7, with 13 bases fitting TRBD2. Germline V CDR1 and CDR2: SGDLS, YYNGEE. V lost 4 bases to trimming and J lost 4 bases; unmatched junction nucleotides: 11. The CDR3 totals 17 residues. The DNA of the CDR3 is TGTGCCAGCAGCCCGAGACCAGGGACTAGCGGGGTTTACGAGCAGTACTTC. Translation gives CASSPRPGTSGVYEQYF.

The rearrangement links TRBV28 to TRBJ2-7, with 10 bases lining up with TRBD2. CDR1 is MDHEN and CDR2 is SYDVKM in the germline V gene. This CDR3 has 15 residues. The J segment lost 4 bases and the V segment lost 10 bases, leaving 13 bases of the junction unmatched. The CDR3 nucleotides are TGTGCCACCCAATGGGGTAGCGGGAGGTCTTACGAGCAGTACTTC. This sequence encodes CATQWGSGRSYEQYF. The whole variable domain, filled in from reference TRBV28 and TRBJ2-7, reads DVKVTQSSRYLVKRTGEKVFLECVQDMDHENMFWYRQDPGLGLRLIYFSYDVKMKEKGDIPEGYSVSREKKERFSLILESASTNQTSMYLCATQWGSGRSYEQYFGPGTRLTVT.

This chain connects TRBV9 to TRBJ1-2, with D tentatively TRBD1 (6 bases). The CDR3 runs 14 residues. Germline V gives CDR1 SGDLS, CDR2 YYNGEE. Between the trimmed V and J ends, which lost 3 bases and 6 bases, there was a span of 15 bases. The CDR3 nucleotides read TGTGCCAGCAGCGCCGTACAGGGTCAAGATGGCTACACCTTC. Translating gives CASSAVQGQDGYTF.

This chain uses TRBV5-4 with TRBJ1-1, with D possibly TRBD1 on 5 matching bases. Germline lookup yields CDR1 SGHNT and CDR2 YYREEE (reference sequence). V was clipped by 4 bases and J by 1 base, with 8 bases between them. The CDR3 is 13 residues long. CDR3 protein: CASSIGQNTEAFF. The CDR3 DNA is TGTGCCAGCAGCATTGGACAGAACACTGAAGCTTTCTTT.

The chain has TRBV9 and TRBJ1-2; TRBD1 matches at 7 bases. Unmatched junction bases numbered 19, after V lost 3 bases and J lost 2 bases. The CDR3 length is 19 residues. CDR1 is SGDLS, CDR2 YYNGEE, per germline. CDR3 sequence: CASSGWTGTEDRQNYGYTF. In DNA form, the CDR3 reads TGTGCCAGCAGCGGATGGACCGGGACAGAGGACAGACAGAACTATGGCTACACCTTC.

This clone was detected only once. CDR3 DNA: TGTGCCAGCAGTCGGACTACCGGCACAGATACGCAGTATTTT. Amino acid sequence: CASSRTTGTDTQYF. The chain has TRBV7-6 and TRBJ2-3; a possible D gene is TRBD2 (6 bases). The CDR3 runs to 14 residues. With 6 bases removed from V and 1 base from J, the gap between germline ends came to 11 bases. CDR1 SGHVS and CDR2 FNYEAQ come from the germline V gene.

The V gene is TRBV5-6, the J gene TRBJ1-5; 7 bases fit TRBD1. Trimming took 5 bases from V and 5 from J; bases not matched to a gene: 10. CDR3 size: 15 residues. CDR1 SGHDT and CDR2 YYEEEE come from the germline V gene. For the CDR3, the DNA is TGTGCCAGCAGTCACGGGACAGAATTTGATCAGCCCCAGCATTTT. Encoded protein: CASSHGTEFDQPQHF.

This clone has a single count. The chain's CDR3 is CASSQVDSGNTIYF. The CDR3 nucleotides are TGCGCCAGCAGCCAAGTCGACTCTGGAAACACCATATATTTT. V is TRBV4-1 and J is TRBJ1-3; D is uncertain. This CDR3 comprises 14 residues. Trimming removed 1 base at V and 0 bases at J, with 4 bases between. From germline, CDR1 is MGHRA and CDR2 YSYEKL.

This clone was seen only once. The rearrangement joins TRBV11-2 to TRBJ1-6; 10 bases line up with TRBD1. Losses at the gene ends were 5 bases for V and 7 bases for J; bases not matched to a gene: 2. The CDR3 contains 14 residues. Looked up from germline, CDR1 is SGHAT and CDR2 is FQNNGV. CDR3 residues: CASSPGQGNSPLHF. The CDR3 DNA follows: TGTGCCAGCAGCCCGGGACAGGGGAATTCACCCCTCCACTTT.

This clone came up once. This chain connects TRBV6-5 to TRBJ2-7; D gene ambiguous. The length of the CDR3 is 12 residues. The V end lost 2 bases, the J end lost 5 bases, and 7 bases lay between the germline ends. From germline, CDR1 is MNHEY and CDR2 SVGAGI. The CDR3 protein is CASSYGEDEQYF. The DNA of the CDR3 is TGTGCCAGCAGTTACGGGGAAGACGAGCAGTACTTC.

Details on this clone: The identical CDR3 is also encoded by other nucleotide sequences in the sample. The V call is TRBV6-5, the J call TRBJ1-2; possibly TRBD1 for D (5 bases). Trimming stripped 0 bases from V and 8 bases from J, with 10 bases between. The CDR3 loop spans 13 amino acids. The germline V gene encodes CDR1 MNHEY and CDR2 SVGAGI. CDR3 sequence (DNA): TGTGCCAGCAGTTACTCCCGGGGGGGAGGCTACACCTTC. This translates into CASSYSRGGGYTF.

This CDR3 is CASSEFDSYYGYTF. The CDR3 DNA follows: TGTGCCAGCAGTGAATTTGACAGCTACTATGGCTACACCTTC. The rearrangement joins TRBV6-1 to TRBJ1-2; D perhaps matches TRBD1 (5 bases). The V end lost 2 bases, the J end lost 3 bases, and 10 bases lay between the germline ends. The CDR3 has 14 residues. Germline values: CDR1 MNHNS, CDR2 SASEGT.

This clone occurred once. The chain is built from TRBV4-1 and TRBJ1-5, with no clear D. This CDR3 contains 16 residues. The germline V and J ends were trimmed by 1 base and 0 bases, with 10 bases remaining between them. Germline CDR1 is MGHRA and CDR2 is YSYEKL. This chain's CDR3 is CASSQVSSYSNQPQHF. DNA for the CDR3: TGCGCCAGCAGCCAAGTGTCCAGTTATAGCAATCAGCCCCAGCATTTT.

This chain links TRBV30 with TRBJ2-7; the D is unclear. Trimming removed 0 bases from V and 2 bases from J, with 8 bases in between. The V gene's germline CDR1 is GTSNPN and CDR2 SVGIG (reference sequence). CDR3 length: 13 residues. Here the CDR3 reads CAWSVPPAYEQYF. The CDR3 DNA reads TGTGCCTGGAGTGTACCTCCAGCCTACGAGCAGTACTTC.

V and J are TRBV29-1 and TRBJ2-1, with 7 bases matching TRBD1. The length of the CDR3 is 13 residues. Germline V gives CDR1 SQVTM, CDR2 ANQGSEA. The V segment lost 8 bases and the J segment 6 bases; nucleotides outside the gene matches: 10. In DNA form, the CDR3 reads TGCAGCATACCCGGGACAGTAGTCAATGAGCAGTTCTTC. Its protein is CSIPGTVVNEQFF.

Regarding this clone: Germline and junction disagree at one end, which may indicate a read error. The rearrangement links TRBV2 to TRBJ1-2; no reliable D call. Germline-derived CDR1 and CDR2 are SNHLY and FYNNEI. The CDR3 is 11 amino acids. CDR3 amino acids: CASREGYGYTF. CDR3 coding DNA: TGTGCCAGCAGAGAAGGCTATGGCTACACCTTC.